A single sample is the source of the 12 T cell receptor beta chains below, sequenced in a study of blood T cells in healthy people across ages (dated by TCRdb to about 2015). The protocol used for the library was 5' RACE. TCRdb shows the sequencer as Illumina HiSeq 2500. The second PCR ran for roughly 7 to 11 cycles and used a J-beta primer mix along with a sample-barcoded 5' primer. TCRdb handled the public reads itself, with Q25 trimming in fastp and clone calling in MiXCR, and kept productive beta chains. Rows with a matching CDR3 protein are joined into one entry that keeps the most common DNA and genes. Here the sample has roughly 700,000 distinct CDR3 sequences; about 32% occur a single time. The top ten constitute 15% of the sample. Sample: blood. Receptor source: a woman aged 80 or over in good health. Donor details come from another sample of the same person, matched by shared clones.

This clonotype has ten or more counts. The chain links TRBV20-1 to TRBJ2-1; 10 nucleotides agree with TRBD2. This CDR3 is 15 amino acids long. CDR1 is DFQATT and CDR2 is SNEGSKA in the germline V gene (reference sequence). V shed 6 bases, J shed 4 bases, and the junction held 9 bases outside the gene matches. CDR3 protein: CSAELAGIGYNEQFF. The CDR3 nucleotides are TGCAGTGCAGAACTAGCGGGGATAGGGTACAATGAGCAGTTCTTC.

The chain links TRBV30 to TRBJ1-1, with D maybe TRBD1 (6 bases). CDR1 and CDR2 (germline): GTSNPN, SVGIG (reference sequence). The CDR3 is 12 amino acids. V dropped 1 base and J dropped 6 bases, with 9 bases sitting between them. CDR3 in amino acids: CAWSARGPEAFF. Written as DNA, the CDR3 is TGTGCCTGGAGTGCCAGGGGCCCTGAAGCTTTCTTT.

The chain employs TRBV7-2 and TRBJ2-1; TRBD2 aligns across 8 bases. CDR1 is SGHTA and CDR2 is FQGNSA in the germline V gene. The ends lost 2 bases at V and 6 bases at J; junction bases unmatched: 9. The CDR3 is made up of 16 amino acids. For the CDR3, the DNA is TGTGCCAGCAGCTTATCTAGAACTAGCGGTGTCAATGAGCAGTTCTTC. Translating gives CASSLSRTSGVNEQFF.

The chain joins TRBV29-1 to TRBJ2-3; D is perhaps TRBD2 (6 bases). Germline CDR1 SQVTM, CDR2 ANQGSEA. There are 14 residues in the CDR3. The V end lost 4 bases, the J end lost 2 bases, and 13 bases lay between the germline ends. The DNA of the CDR3 is TGCAGCGTTGTATATCGGGAGTCCACAGATACGCAGTATTTT. Its translation: CSVVYRESTDTQYF.

The genes are TRBV6-6 and TRBJ2-1; TRBD2 matches 15 bases. V shed 2 bases, J shed 9 bases, and the junction held 5 bases outside the gene matches. The CDR3 spans 16 residues. Germline CDR1 MNHNY, CDR2 SVGAGI (reference sequence). Written as DNA, the CDR3 is TGTGCCAGCAGTTACCGGACTAGCGGGGGGGCGCGTGAGCAGTTCTTC. Translating gives CASSYRTSGGAREQFF.

Of note for this clonotype: Just one base apart from a much larger clone, this may be a read error. The J gene is TRBJ2-1, the V gene TRBV7-3; D possibly corresponds to TRBD2 (6 bases). The germline CDR1 and CDR2 sequences are SGHTA and FQGTGA. The CDR3 has 15 residues. Trimming removed 8 bases from V and 4 bases from J, with 18 bases in between. The CDR3 coding sequence is TGTGCCAGCGGCTCGACGGGAGATGGTTACAATGAGCAGTTCTTC. The encoded protein is CASGSTGDGYNEQFF.

The V gene is TRBV12-3 or TRBV12-4, the J gene TRBJ2-5; D may be TRBD1 (5 bases). The CDR3 runs to 15 residues. Trimming left V 5 bases short and J 2 bases short, with 15 bases between. In DNA form, the CDR3 reads TGTGCCAGCAGTCCAGAAGGGGTGAAACAAGAGACCCAGTACTTC. Protein: CASSPEGVKQETQYF.

This clonotype appeared many times. The chain carries TRBV5-1 and TRBJ2-1, with D perhaps matching TRBD1 (6 bases). V dropped 0 bases and J dropped 0 bases, with 10 bases sitting between them. The CDR3 consists of 16 residues. Germline V CDR1 and CDR2: SGHRS, YFSETQ. The CDR3: CASSLGQASSYNEQFF. In DNA, the CDR3 is TGCGCCAGCAGCTTGGGACAGGCAAGCTCCTACAATGAGCAGTTCTTC.

This clonotype has a count of ten or more. The chain joins TRBV6-2 or TRBV6-3 to TRBJ2-5; D gene uncertain. Looked up from germline, CDR1 is MNHEY and CDR2 is SVGEGT. CDR3 length: 12 amino acids. With 6 bases removed from V and 8 bases from J, the gap between germline ends came to 13 bases. For the CDR3, the DNA is TGTGCCAGCAGCAACCTAGTCCGTACCCAGTACTTC. Translating it yields CASSNLVRTQYF.

Regarding this clonotype: Since a much larger clone is just one base distant, this may be a read error. This rearrangement joins TRBV20-1 to TRBJ2-5; D assignment may be TRBD1 or TRBD2 (5 bases each). Germline loops: CDR1 DFQATT, CDR2 SNEGSKA (reference sequence). The CDR3 has 12 residues. The CDR3 spells CRAREGKETQYF. In DNA, the CDR3 is TGCAGGGCTAGAGAGGGGAAAGAGACCCAGTACTTC.

The chain couples TRBV28 to TRBJ2-4, with D tentatively TRBD1 (6 bases). Germline V CDR1 and CDR2: MDHEN, SYDVKM. The CDR3 sequence is 16 residues long. Trimming left V 5 bases short and J 6 bases short, with 20 bases between. CDR3 protein: CASSVSLGAVGNIQYF. In DNA, the CDR3 is TGTGCCAGCAGTGTATCCTTGGGGGCAGTGGGAAACATTCAGTACTTC.

This clonotype was counted ten times or more. This rearrangement joins TRBV7-9 to TRBJ2-5, with 9 bases matching TRBD2. CDR3 length equals 14 residues. Trimming at V came to 5 bases and at J to 3 bases, leaving 4 bases not matched to a gene. Germline V lookup: CDR1 SEHNR, CDR2 FQNEAQ (reference sequence). The CDR3 region is CASSSGGTKETQYF. DNA of the CDR3: TGTGCCAGCAGCAGCGGGGGGACGAAAGAGACCCAGTACTTC.